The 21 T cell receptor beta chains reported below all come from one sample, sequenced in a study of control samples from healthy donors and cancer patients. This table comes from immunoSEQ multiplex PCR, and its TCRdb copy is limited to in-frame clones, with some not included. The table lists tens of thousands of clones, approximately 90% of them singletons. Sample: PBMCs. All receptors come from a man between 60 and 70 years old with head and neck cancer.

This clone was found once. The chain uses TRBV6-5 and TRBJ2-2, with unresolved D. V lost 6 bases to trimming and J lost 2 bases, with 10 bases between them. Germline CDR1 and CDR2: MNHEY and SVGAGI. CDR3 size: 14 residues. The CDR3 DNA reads TGTGCCAGCAGGTGGGCTGGAAACACCGGGGAGCTGTTTTTT. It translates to CASRWAGNTGELFF.

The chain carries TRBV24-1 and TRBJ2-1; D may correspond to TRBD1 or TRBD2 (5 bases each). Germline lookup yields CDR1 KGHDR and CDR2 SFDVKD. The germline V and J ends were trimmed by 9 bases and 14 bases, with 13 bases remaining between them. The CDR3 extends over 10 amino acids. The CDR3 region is CATLGPSEFF. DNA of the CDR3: TGTGCCACCTTGGGACCAAGCGAGTTCTTC.

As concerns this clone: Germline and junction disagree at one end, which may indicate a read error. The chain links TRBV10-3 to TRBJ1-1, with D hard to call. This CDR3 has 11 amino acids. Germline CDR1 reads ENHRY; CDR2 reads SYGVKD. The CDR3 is CAIREDTEAFF. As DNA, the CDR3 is TGTGCCATCCGTGAAGACACTGAAGCTTTCTTT.

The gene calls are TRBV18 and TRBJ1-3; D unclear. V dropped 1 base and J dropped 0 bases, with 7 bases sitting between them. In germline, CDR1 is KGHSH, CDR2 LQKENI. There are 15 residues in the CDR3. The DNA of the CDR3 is TGTGCCAGCTCACCACAAGAGCACTCTGGAAACACCATATATTTT. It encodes CASSPQEHSGNTIYF. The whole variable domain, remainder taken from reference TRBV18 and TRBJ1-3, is NAGVMQNPRHLVRRRGQEARLRCSPMKGHSHVYWYRQLPEEGLKFMVYLQKENIIDESGMPKERFSAEFPKEGPSILRIQQVVRGDSAAYFCASSPQEHSGNTIYFGEGSWLTVV.

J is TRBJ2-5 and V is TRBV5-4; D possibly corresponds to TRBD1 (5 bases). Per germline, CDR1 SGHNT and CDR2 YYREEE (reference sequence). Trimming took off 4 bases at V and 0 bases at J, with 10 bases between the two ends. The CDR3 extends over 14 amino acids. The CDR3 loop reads CASSRSRDQETQYF. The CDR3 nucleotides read TGTGCCAGCAGCCGATCCAGGGACCAAGAGACCCAGTACTTC.

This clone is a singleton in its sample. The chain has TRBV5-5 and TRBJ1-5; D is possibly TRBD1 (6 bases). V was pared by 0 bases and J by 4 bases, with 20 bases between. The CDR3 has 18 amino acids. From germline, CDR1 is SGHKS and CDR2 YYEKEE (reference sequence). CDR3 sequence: CASSLDLWLTGDNQPQHF. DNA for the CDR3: TGTGCCAGCAGCTTGGATCTTTGGTTGACAGGAGATAATCAGCCCCAGCATTTT. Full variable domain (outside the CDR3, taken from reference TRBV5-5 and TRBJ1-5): DAGVTQSPTHLIKTRGQQVTLRCSPISGHKSVSWYQQVLGQGPQFIFQYYEKEERGRGNFPDRFSARQFPNYSSELNVNALLLGDSALYLCASSLDLWLTGDNQPQHFGDGTRLSIL.

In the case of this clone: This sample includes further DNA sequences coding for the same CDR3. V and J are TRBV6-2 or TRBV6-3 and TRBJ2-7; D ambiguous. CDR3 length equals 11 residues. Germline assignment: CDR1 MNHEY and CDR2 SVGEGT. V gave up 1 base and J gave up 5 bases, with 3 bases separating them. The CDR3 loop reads CASSYLDEQYF. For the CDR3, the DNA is TGTGCCAGCAGTTACTTGGACGAGCAGTACTTC.

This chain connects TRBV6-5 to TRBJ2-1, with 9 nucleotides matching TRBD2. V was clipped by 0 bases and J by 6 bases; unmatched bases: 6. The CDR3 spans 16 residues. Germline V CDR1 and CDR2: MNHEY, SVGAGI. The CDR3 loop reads CASSYSPGLAANEQFF. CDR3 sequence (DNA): TGTGCCAGCAGTTACTCACCGGGACTAGCAGCCAATGAGCAGTTCTTC.

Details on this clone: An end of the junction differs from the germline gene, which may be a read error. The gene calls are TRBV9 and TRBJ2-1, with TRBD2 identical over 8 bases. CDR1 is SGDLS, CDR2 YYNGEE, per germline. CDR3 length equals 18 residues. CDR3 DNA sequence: TGCCCCAGCTCCTCCCGGGGGGGGGTACTAGCGGCCTACAATGAGCAGTTCTTC. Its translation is CPSSSRGGVLAAYNEQFF.

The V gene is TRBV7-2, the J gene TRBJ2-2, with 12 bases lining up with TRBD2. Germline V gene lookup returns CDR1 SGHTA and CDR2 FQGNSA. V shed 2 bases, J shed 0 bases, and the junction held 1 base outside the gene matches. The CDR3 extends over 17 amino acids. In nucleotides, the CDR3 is TGTGCCAGCAGCTTAACTAGCGGGAGGACGAACACCGGGGAGCTGTTTTTT. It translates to CASSLTSGRTNTGELFF. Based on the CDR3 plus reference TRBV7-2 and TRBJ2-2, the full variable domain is GAGVSQSPSNKVTEKGKDVELRCDPISGHTALYWYRQSLGQGLEFLIYFQGNSAPDKSGLPSDRFSAERTGGSVSTLTIQRTQQEDSAVYLCASSLTSGRTNTGELFFGEGSRLTVL.

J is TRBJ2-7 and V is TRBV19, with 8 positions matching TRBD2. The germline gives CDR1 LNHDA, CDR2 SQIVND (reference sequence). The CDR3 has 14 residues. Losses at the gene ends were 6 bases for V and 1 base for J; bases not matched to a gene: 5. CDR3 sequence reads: CASSRGGGSYEQYF. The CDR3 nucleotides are TGTGCCAGTAGCAGGGGCGGGGGGTCCTACGAGCAGTACTTC.

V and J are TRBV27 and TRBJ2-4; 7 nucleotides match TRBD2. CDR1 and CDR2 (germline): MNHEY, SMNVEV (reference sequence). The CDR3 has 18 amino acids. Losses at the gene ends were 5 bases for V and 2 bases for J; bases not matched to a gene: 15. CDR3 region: CASSPLTGGPITKNIQYF. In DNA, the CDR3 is TGTGCCAGCAGTCCCCTAACGGGAGGTCCAATAACCAAAAACATTCAGTACTTC.

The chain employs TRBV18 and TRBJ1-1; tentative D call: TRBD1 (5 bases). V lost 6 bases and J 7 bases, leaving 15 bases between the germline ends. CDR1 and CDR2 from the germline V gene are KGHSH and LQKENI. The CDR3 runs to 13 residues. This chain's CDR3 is CASSLRGDSEAFF. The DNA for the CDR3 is TGTGCCAGCTCCCTCAGAGGGGATAGTGAAGCTTTCTTT.

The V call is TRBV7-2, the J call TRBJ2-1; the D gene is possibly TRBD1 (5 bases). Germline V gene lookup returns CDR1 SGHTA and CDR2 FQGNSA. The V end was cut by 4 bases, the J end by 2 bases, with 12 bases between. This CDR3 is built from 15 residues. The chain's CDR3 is CASSSLRAPYNEQFF. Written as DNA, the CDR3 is TGTGCCAGCAGCTCCCTCAGGGCTCCCTACAATGAGCAGTTCTTC.

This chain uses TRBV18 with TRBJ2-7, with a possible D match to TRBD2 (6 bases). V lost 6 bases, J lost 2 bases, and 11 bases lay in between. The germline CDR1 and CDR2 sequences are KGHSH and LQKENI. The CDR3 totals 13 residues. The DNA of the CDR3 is TGTGCCAGCTCGTTCACGGGGGCCTACGAGCAGTACTTC. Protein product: CASSFTGAYEQYF.

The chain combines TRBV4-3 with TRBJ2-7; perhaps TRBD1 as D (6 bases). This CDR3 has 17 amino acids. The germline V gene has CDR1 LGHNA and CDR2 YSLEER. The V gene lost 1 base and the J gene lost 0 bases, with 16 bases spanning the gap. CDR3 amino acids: CASSQGRRGPDSYEQYF. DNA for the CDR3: TGCGCCAGCAGCCAAGGGCGCAGGGGTCCAGACTCCTACGAGCAGTACTTC.

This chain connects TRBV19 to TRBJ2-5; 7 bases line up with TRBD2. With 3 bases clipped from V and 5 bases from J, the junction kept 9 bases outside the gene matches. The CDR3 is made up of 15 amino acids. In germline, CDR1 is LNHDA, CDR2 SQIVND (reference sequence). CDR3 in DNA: TGTGCCAGTAGTATTTGGGGAGAGGGAGGGGAGACCCAGTACTTC. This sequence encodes CASSIWGEGGETQYF.

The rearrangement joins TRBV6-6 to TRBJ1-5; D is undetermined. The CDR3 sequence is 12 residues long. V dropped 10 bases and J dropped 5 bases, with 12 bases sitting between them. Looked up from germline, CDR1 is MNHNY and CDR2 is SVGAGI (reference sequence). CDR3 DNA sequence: TGTGCCACCGGACGGCCTGATCAGCCCCAGCATTTT. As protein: CATGRPDQPQHF.

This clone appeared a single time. The CDR3 protein is CAGAVGQGSPLHF. The CDR3 nucleotides read TGTGCCGGTGCTGTGGGACAGGGTTCACCCCTCCACTTT. The chain employs TRBV30 and TRBJ1-6, with 9 bases lining up with TRBD1. CDR1 and CDR2 (germline): GTSNPN, SVGIG (reference sequence). The CDR3 consists of 13 residues. The ends lost 8 bases at V and 9 bases at J; junction bases unmatched: 8.

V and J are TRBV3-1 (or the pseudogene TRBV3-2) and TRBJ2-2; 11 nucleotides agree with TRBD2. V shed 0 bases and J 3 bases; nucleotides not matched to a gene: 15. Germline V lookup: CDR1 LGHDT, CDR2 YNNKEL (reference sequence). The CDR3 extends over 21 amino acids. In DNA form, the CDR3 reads TGTGCCAGCAGCCAAGACGAGAGATGCCCTGGGACTAGCGGAGACACCGGGGAGCTGTTTTTT. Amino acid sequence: CASSQDERCPGTSGDTGELFF.

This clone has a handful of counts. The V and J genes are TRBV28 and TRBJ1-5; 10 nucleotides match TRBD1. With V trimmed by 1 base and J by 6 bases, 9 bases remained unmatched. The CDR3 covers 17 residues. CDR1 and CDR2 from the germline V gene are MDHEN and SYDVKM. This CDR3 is CASSLSPGQGLRQPQHF. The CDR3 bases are TGTGCCAGCAGTTTATCACCGGGACAGGGGTTACGTCAGCCCCAGCATTTT.